The entry below gives a single TCR beta chain sequence along with its context. No antigen is known for it. The sample comes from a study of STAT5B mutations in CD4+ large granular lymphocyte leukemia. Healthy controls were blood donor buffy coats. The assay was run at survey level. Repertoires were generated with immunoSEQ multiplex PCR, while TCRdb's copy carries only in-frame clones and drops some. The sample contains about 25,000 clones, around three quarters of which appear only once. General study findings and limits: Patient CD4-sorted repertoires looked more clonal than healthy CD4+ repertoires, even without putative leukemic clones.

This receptor was identified in a human donor in good health. Sequencing input: CD4+ T cells from blood buffy coats.

The CDR3 loop reads CAGSQSSYEQYF. The CDR3 bases are TGTGCCGGGTCCCAGAGCTCCTACGAGCAGTACTTC. V is TRBV2 and J is TRBJ2-7; D is unclear. Germline loops: CDR1 SNHLY, CDR2 FYNNEI. V gave up 11 bases and J gave up 0 bases, with 11 bases separating them. There are 12 residues in the CDR3.